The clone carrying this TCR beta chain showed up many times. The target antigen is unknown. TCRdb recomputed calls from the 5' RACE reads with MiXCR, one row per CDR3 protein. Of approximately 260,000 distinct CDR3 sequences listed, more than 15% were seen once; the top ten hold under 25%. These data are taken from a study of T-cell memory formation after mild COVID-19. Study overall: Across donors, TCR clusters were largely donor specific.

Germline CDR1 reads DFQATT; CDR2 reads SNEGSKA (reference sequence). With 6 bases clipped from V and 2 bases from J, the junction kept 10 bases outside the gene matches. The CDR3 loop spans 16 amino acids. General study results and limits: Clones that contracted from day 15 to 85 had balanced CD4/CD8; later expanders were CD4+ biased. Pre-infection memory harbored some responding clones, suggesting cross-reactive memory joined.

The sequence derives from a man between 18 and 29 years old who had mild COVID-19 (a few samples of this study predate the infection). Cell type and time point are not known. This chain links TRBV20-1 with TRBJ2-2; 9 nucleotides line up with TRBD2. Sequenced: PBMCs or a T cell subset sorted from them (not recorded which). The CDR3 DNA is TGCAGTGCATCCCTTAGCGGGGGTTATAACACCGGGGAGCTGTTTTTT. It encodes CSASLSGGYNTGELFF.